The TCR beta chain described here comes from a study of shared clonotypes between healthy human individuals. The count of this clone is one. The sample holds other DNA sequences that translate to the same CDR3. Only in-frame clones appear in the TCRdb table, and some are missing; sequencing was by immunoSEQ multiplex PCR. The table lists 450,000 to 550,000 clones, 60% to 85% of them singletons. The sample consisted of PBMCs. The sequence derives from a woman aged 40 to 50 in good health. Some clones in this sample may be carry-over from other donors' samples.

This CDR3 reads CASSLLAGGTDTQYF. CDR3 bases: TGTGCCAGCAGTCTACTAGCGGGCGGCACAGATACGCAGTATTTT. V is TRBV2 and J is TRBJ2-3; 9 nucleotides align to TRBD2. Germline CDR1 and CDR2: SNHLY and FYNNEI. V was pared by 5 bases and J by 1 base, with 4 bases of the junction left unmatched. The CDR3 runs to 15 residues.